Presented here are 3 T cell receptor beta chains from one specimen sequenced in a study of molecular identifiers for immune sequencing clone quantification. A single record per CDR3 protein comes from TCRdb applying MiXCR to the PCR reads. The sample has around 470,000 distinct CDR3 sequences, about a fifth seen once. Sequences were obtained from naive CD8+ T cells from blood, with Jurkat cell RNA spiked in. Regarding subset: FACS-sorted CD8+CD4-CCR7+CD45RA+ naive T cells. These receptors all come from a human donor in good health. Some libraries in this study had Jurkat cell RNA spiked in.

This clonotype was counted only a few times. The rearrangement joins TRBV6-6 to TRBJ2-5, with 14 bases aligning to TRBD2. V was pared by 4 bases and J by 5 bases, with 6 bases of the junction left unmatched. Per the germline V gene, CDR1 is MNHNY and CDR2 is SVGAGI (reference sequence). The length of the CDR3 is 16 residues. The CDR3 sequence is CASSSLGTSGSETQYF. CDR3 sequence (DNA): TGTGCCAGCAGTTCTTTAGGGACTAGCGGGAGTGAGACCCAGTACTTC.

This clonotype was picked up many times. The chain combines TRBV28 with TRBJ2-4, with 8 bases identical to TRBD1. The CDR3 length is 13 residues. Germline CDR1 reads MDHEN; CDR2 reads SYDVKM. V dropped 8 bases and J dropped 8; count of bases not matched to a gene: 8. DNA of the CDR3: TGTGCCAGCGGCGGACAGGGTTGGTACATTCAGTACTTC. It specifies CASGGQGWYIQYF.

This clonotype was observed many times. The chain is built from TRBV4-2 and TRBJ2-7; 14 bases are shared with TRBD2. The CDR3 is made up of 19 amino acids. Germline V lookup: CDR1 LGHNA, CDR2 YNFKEQ. V lost 4 bases and J lost 5; bases outside the gene matches: 16. In DNA, the CDR3 is TGTGCCAGCAGCCCACTTTTAGGTGGGACTAGCGGGGGCACCGACGAGCAGTACTTC. Translating it yields CASSPLLGGTSGGTDEQYF.